The next 8 T cell receptor beta chains were all read from a single sample in a study of blood T cell repertoires in COVID-19. The data were produced by immunoSEQ multiplex PCR, yet TCRdb's version contains in-frame clones alone and is incomplete. The sample consists of approximately 45,000 clones, roughly 90% of them appearing once. Sequenced sample: peripheral blood. These receptors all stem from a human donor in a cohort sampled during active COVID-19.

The chain has TRBV21-1 and TRBJ2-7; no DNA check was done on the table's D call, TRBD2. TRBV21-1 is a pseudogene locus. This CDR3 contains 13 residues. In nucleotides, the CDR3 is TGTGCCAGCACCAGACCCGGGAGGCACGAGCAGTACTTC. Its translation is CASTRPGRHEQYF.

The CDR3 nucleotides read TGTGCCAGCAGCCTACAGGGCTACTCTGGAAACACCATATATTTT. Amino acid sequence: CASSLQGYSGNTIYF. This sequence joins TRBV5-4 and TRBJ1-3; D is possibly TRBD1 (6 bases). V was pared by 4 bases and J by 0 bases, with 11 bases between. The CDR3 sequence is 15 residues long. Looked up from germline, CDR1 is SGHNT and CDR2 is YYREEE (reference sequence).

The rearrangement joins TRBV5-1 to TRBJ2-3, with D unresolved. Germline CDR1 is SGHRS and CDR2 is YFSETQ. The CDR3 loop spans 14 amino acids. The germline V and J ends were trimmed by 1 base and 1 base, with 7 bases remaining between them. The CDR3 DNA follows: TGCGCCAGCAGCTTGTCGGGTGGCACAGATACGCAGTATTTT. This sequence encodes CASSLSGGTDTQYF.

As concerns this clone: The same CDR3 is also encoded by other DNA sequences in this sample. The chain combines TRBV3-1 (or the pseudogene TRBV3-2) with TRBJ1-1; D not resolved. This CDR3 has 13 residues. Germline V gene lookup returns CDR1 LGHDT and CDR2 YNNKEL (reference sequence). Trimming pared 2 bases from V and 1 base from J, leaving 5 bases between. The CDR3 reads CASSQMRNTEAFF. CDR3 in DNA: TGTGCCAGCAGCCAAATGAGGAACACTGAAGCTTTCTTT.

This clone came up once. The chain is built from TRBV9 and TRBJ1-4; D may be TRBD1 (6 bases). The CDR3 covers 15 residues. The V end was cut by 0 bases, the J end by 7 bases, with 13 bases between. Germline CDR1 and CDR2: SGDLS and YYNGEE. The CDR3 reads CASSVDPGAGEKLFF. Written as DNA, the CDR3 is TGTGCCAGCAGCGTAGACCCAGGGGCGGGTGAAAAACTGTTTTTT.

V is TRBV15 and J is TRBJ1-5; no reliable D call. The CDR3 is 13 amino acids. Trimming removed 4 bases at V and 11 bases at J, with 15 bases between. In germline, CDR1 is LNHNV, CDR2 YYDKDF (reference sequence). Written as DNA, the CDR3 is TGTGCCACCAGCAATGAGAGAAAAGTGGCCCAGCATTTT. Translation gives CATSNERKVAQHF.

V gene TRBV5-1 combines with J gene TRBJ1-1; weak D call: TRBD1 (5 bases). Germline V gene data show CDR1 as SGHRS and CDR2 as YFSETQ. This CDR3 spans 14 amino acids. The ends were cut back, 5 bases at V and 1 base at J, with 12 bases in the middle. The CDR3 region is CASSTQGQNTEAFF. The CDR3, as DNA: TGCGCCAGCAGTACTCAAGGACAGAACACTGAAGCTTTCTTT.

The V call is TRBV19, the J call TRBJ1-5; D is perhaps TRBD1 (6 bases). The CDR3 runs 13 residues. The germline V and J ends were trimmed by 6 bases and 5 bases, with 11 bases remaining between them. Germline CDR1 reads LNHDA; CDR2 reads SQIVND (reference sequence). The CDR3 loop is CASSRQADQPQHF. CDR3 nucleotide sequence: TGTGCCAGTAGCAGACAGGCGGATCAGCCCCAGCATTTT.